This T cell receptor beta chain was captured by sequencing in a study of pediatric ulcerative colitis. Whole-study findings and limits: Ulcerative colitis patients shared more blood-rectal clones than controls.

The V end lost 4 bases, the J end lost 5 bases, and 17 bases lay between the germline ends. Germline CDR1 and CDR2: GTSNPN and SVGIG (reference sequence). This CDR3 is built from 15 residues. This clone was counted a few times. Its target is unknown. This was a survey-level run. This table comes from immunoSEQ multiplex PCR, and its TCRdb copy is limited to in-frame clones, with some not included. The sample yields about 20,000 clones, less than 85% seen once. Rectal tissue came from one to two pinch biopsies taken at colonoscopy. The sequencing input was gut tissue. This TCR came from a boy aged 5 to 17 with moderate ulcerative colitis. The chain couples TRBV30 to TRBJ1-4; D unclear. The CDR3 region is CAWIPPMAFNEKLFF. The CDR3 coding sequence is TGTGCCTGGATTCCCCCTATGGCGTTCAATGAAAAACTGTTTTTT.